This passage covers 6 T cell receptor delta chains from one sample sequenced in a study of Vδ1+ human thymocytes. Study-wide results and limits: Thymic TRG and TRD repertoires appeared highly polyclonal.

Extracted RNA was reverse transcribed into cDNA. CDR3 amplicons came from multiplex PCR with pooled V-gene forward and constant-region reverse primers. TCRdb processed the multiplex PCR reads again with the CATT caller. This table holds 20,000 to 25,000 delta-chain clones, roughly 7.3% found once. No cognate antigen is known for these TCRs. Sequencing was carried out using Vdelta1+ gamma-delta thymocytes from the thymus. Subset given: FACS-sorted CD3+ TCRalphabeta- TCRVdelta1+ TCRVdelta2- thymocytes. The receptors derive from a child under two years old who had congenital heart surgery.

This clone was observed a handful of times. The rearrangement joins TRDV1 to TRDJ1; TRDD3 aligns across 8 bases. CDR3 length equals 14 residues. Germline V gene data show CDR1 as TSWWSYY and CDR2 as QGS. V was pared by 7 bases and J by 10 bases, with 14 bases of the junction left unmatched. The CDR3 DNA reads as TGTGCTCTTGAAACTACGGGACATACTGGGGGACTCATCTTT. This encodes CALETTGHTGGLIF.

This chain links TRDV1 with TRDJ1; D may be TRDD3 (5 bases). Germline V lookup: CDR1 TSWWSYY, CDR2 QGS. Trimming shortened V by 4 bases and J by 0 bases, and 12 bases separated the two germline ends. The CDR3 sequence is 15 residues long. The CDR3 spells CALGGPGGYTDKLIF. DNA for the CDR3: TGTGCTCTTGGGGGTCCCGGGGGGTACACCGATAAACTCATCTTT.

This chain links TRDV1 with TRDJ1; 7 bases map to TRDD3. With V trimmed by 2 bases and J by 0 bases, 21 bases remained unmatched. The germline CDR1 and CDR2 sequences are TSWWSYY and QGS. This CDR3 contains 21 residues. The CDR3 nucleotides read TGTGCTCTTGGGGAAACGGGTAGGGGGGGATTTGGGCTTACGTACACCGATAAACTCATCTTT. Translated: CALGETGRGGFGLTYTDKLIF.

The chain combines TRDV1 with TRDJ1, with 11 bases identical to TRDD3. Germline V gene lookup returns CDR1 TSWWSYY and CDR2 QGS. V was pared by 1 base and J by 4 bases, with 17 bases of the junction left unmatched. The CDR3 length is 20 residues. The CDR3 bases are TGTGCTCTTGGGGAACGAAGCTCGGCCTCTTACTGGGGGATAGTCGATAAACTCATCTTT. Amino acids: CALGERSSASYWGIVDKLIF.

There are a few counts of this clone. This sequence joins TRDV1 and TRDJ1; 8 bases agree with TRDD3. The J segment lost 0 bases and the V segment lost 6 bases, leaving 15 bases of the junction unmatched. Germline values: CDR1 TSWWSYY, CDR2 QGS. The CDR3 contains 18 residues. The DNA of the CDR3 is TGTGCTCTTGGTAGTGGGACCCTGGGGATACTGTACACCGATAAACTCATCTTT. Its protein product is CALGSGTLGILYTDKLIF.

This clone was found a few times. Germline is not matched at one junction end, which may reflect a read error. The chain has TRDV1 and TRDJ1, with a weak D call TRDD3 (6 bases). This CDR3 region has 21 residues. Germline V gene sequence: CDR1 TSWWSYY, CDR2 QGS. CDR3 residues: CAVGERTKTTWGPRRPDKLIF. The CDR3 DNA follows: TGTGCTGTTGGGGAAAGGACAAAAACTACTTGGGGGCCGAGGCGGCCCGATAAACTCATCTTT.